The 32 T cell receptor beta chains below come from one sample, sequenced in a study of identical twins. Each CDR3 protein is one row after TCRdb ran MiXCR on the 5' RACE reads. Of 650,000 to 800,000 distinct CDR3 sequences in the sample, roughly 8% were seen once. These same records also appear under a second study, on yellow fever vaccine responses in identical twins.

Sequencing was done on a sample of PBMCs. Source of these receptors: a woman between 18 and 29 years old in good health.

This clonotype was seen ten or more times. The rearrangement joins TRBV6-6 to TRBJ2-7; D is unresolved. CDR1 MNHNY and CDR2 SVGAGI come from the germline V gene (reference sequence). With 6 bases removed from V and 3 bases from J, the gap between germline ends came to 6 bases. This CDR3 is 11 amino acids long. In nucleotides, the CDR3 is TGTGCCAGCAGAGACCTCTACGAGCAGTACTTC. Its protein is CASRDLYEQYF.

This clonotype was recorded many times. This rearrangement joins TRBV7-2 to TRBJ2-1; D is ambiguous. Trimming took off 7 bases at V and 8 bases at J, with 21 bases between the two ends. Germline V CDR1 and CDR2: SGHTA, FQGNSA. This CDR3 contains 15 residues. The CDR3 loop reads CASTTNSLGGDEQFF. For the CDR3, the DNA is TGTGCCAGCACTACAAATTCCCTCGGTGGAGATGAGCAGTTCTTC.

The rearrangement joins TRBV20-1 to TRBJ2-1; unclear D gene. With 3 bases removed from V and 6 bases from J, the gap between germline ends came to 15 bases. The CDR3 has 14 amino acids. The germline V gene has CDR1 DFQATT and CDR2 SNEGSKA (reference sequence). CDR3 region: CSASFTKWSNEQFF. CDR3 in DNA: TGCAGTGCTAGTTTCACCAAATGGAGCAATGAGCAGTTCTTC.

This clonotype was picked up a small number of times. The V call is TRBV29-1, the J call TRBJ2-1; D uncertain. The V end was cut by 1 base, the J end by 2 bases, with 9 bases between. CDR3 length: 14 residues. Germline CDR1 reads SQVTM; CDR2 reads ANQGSEA. CDR3 coding DNA: TGCAGCGTTGAAGGGACCACTCCCTACAATGAGCAGTTCTTC. Its protein product is CSVEGTTPYNEQFF.

The chain joins TRBV10-3 to TRBJ2-3, with 7 positions matching TRBD2. The germline V gene encodes CDR1 ENHRY and CDR2 SYGVKD. Trimming cost V 5 bases and J 1 base; bases outside gene matches: 9. There are 16 residues in the CDR3. The CDR3 loop is CAISTSGGGRTDTQYF. The DNA of the CDR3 is TGTGCCATCAGTACCTCTGGCGGGGGTCGCACAGATACGCAGTATTTT.

This clonotype was detected many times. The chain recombines TRBV6-2 or TRBV6-3 with TRBJ2-7; D not resolved. CDR3 size: 12 residues. The V gene lost 4 bases and the J gene lost 0 bases, with 4 bases spanning the gap. CDR1 MNHEY and CDR2 SVGEGT come from the germline V gene. The CDR3 region is CASSWNSYEQYF. Written as DNA, the CDR3 is TGTGCCAGCAGTTGGAACTCCTACGAGCAGTACTTC.

This clonotype came up a few times. The chain combines TRBV28 with TRBJ1-2; D may be TRBD1 (5 bases). This CDR3 contains 13 residues. Looked up from germline, CDR1 is MDHEN and CDR2 is SYDVKM. V lost 1 base to trimming and J lost 8 bases, with 11 bases between them. This chain's CDR3 is CASSLSEGLGYTF. CDR3 bases: TGTGCCAGCAGTTTATCAGAGGGGTTGGGCTACACCTTC.

This clonotype was seen ten or more times. This chain connects TRBV4-3 to TRBJ1-6; 7 bases align to TRBD1. V dropped 0 bases and J dropped 9; count of bases not matched to a gene: 5. The CDR3 has 15 amino acids. Germline assignment: CDR1 LGHNA and CDR2 YSLEER. The CDR3 reads CASSQDSTGVSPLHF. The CDR3 nucleotides read TGCGCCAGCAGCCAAGACTCCACAGGGGTTTCACCCCTCCACTTT.

The gene calls are TRBV5-1 and TRBJ2-5, with 7 nucleotides matching TRBD2. After removal of 6 bases from V and 1 base from J, the junction contained 9 bases not matched to a gene. There are 15 residues in the CDR3. The V gene's germline CDR1 is SGHRS and CDR2 YFSETQ. CDR3 residues: CASKLVLAGQETQYF. CDR3 in DNA: TGCGCCAGCAAGCTTGTATTAGCGGGCCAAGAGACCCAGTACTTC.

The rearrangement links TRBV11-2 to TRBJ1-2, with 8 bases aligning to TRBD1. This CDR3 contains 15 residues. CDR1 is SGHAT and CDR2 is FQNNGV in the germline V gene. V lost 5 bases, J lost 4 bases, and 9 bases stayed unmatched. As DNA, the CDR3 is TGTGCCAGCAGCCCAGACAGGGGAGGAGTCTATGGCTACACCTTC. Its protein product is CASSPDRGGVYGYTF. Variable domain in full (rest from reference TRBV11-2 and TRBJ1-2): EAGVAQSPRYKIIEKRQSVAFWCNPISGHATLYWYQQILGQGPKLLIQFQNNGVVDDSQLPKDRFSAERLKGVDSTLKIQPAKLEDSAVYLCASSPDRGGVYGYTFGSGTRLTVV.

This clonotype has only a few counts. This sequence joins TRBV28 and TRBJ2-7; 8 bases map to TRBD1. CDR3 size: 15 residues. Germline CDR1 reads MDHEN; CDR2 reads SYDVKM. The junction had 7 bases not matched to a gene; V was cut back by 1 base and J by 5 bases. CDR3 in amino acids: CASSLSGTGPHEQYF. The CDR3 nucleotides read TGTGCCAGCAGTTTATCCGGGACAGGTCCCCACGAGCAGTACTTC. Full variable domain (missing parts from reference TRBV28 and TRBJ2-7): DVKVTQSSRYLVKRTGEKVFLECVQDMDHENMFWYRQDPGLGLRLIYFSYDVKMKEKGDIPEGYSVSREKKERFSLILESASTNQTSMYLCASSLSGTGPHEQYFGPGTRLTVT.

This clonotype was seen many times. The chain recombines TRBV12-3 or TRBV12-4 with TRBJ1-5; 10 bases are a match to TRBD1. The CDR3 runs 15 residues. The trim removed 5 bases at V and 10 bases at J, leaving 11 bases unmatched. Here the CDR3 DNA reads TGTGCCAGCAGTCCGGGACAGGGGTCAATCAGCCCCCAGCATTTT. Translated: CASSPGQGSISPQHF.

A few counts support this clonotype. The chain links TRBV12-3 or TRBV12-4 to TRBJ2-2, with a tentative D call TRBD1 (6 bases). The CDR3 contains 15 residues. V lost 5 bases, J lost 1 base, and 11 bases lay in between. CDR3 sequence reads: CASSQGQLNTGELFF. As DNA, the CDR3 is TGTGCCAGCAGTCAGGGACAACTGAACACCGGGGAGCTGTTTTTT.

Many counts were recorded for this clonotype. The chain is built from TRBV12-3 or TRBV12-4 and TRBJ1-5; unclear D gene. V dropped 2 bases and J dropped 3 bases, with 8 bases sitting between them. The length of the CDR3 is 14 residues. This chain's CDR3 is CASSLTDHNQPQHF. DNA for the CDR3: TGTGCCAGCAGTTTAACAGACCACAATCAGCCCCAGCATTTT.

The chain joins TRBV5-1 to TRBJ1-2; tentatively, D is TRBD1 (6 bases). Trimming cost V 3 bases and J 6 bases, with 12 bases left between them. Germline V gene sequence: CDR1 SGHRS, CDR2 YFSETQ. The CDR3 has 13 amino acids. The CDR3: CASSSGHKNGYTF. CDR3 in DNA: TGCGCCAGCAGCTCGGGACATAAAAATGGCTACACCTTC.

V usage is TRBV7-9 and J usage is TRBJ2-3; perhaps TRBD1 as D (5 bases). Per germline, CDR1 SEHNR and CDR2 FQNEAQ (reference sequence). This CDR3 has 14 residues. V was clipped by 5 bases and J by 5 bases, with 14 bases between them. The CDR3 sequence is CASSTLEGVDTQYF. The CDR3 region has the DNA TGTGCCAGCAGCACACTCGAAGGGGTAGATACGCAGTATTTT.

The gene calls are TRBV7-2 and TRBJ2-2; D remains unclear. The germline V gene encodes CDR1 SGHTA and CDR2 FQGNSA. The CDR3 totals 13 residues. Between the trimmed V and J ends, which lost 3 bases and 5 bases, there was a span of 7 bases. The CDR3 DNA follows: TGTGCCAGCAGCTTGTTGATGACCGGGGAGCTGTTTTTT. Translation gives CASSLLMTGELFF.

This clonotype was detected many times. The chain has TRBV10-2 and TRBJ2-7, with D possibly being TRBD2 (8 bases). The CDR3 loop spans 16 amino acids. V lost 2 bases to trimming and J lost 2 bases, with 16 bases between them. CDR1 is WSHSY and CDR2 is SAAADI in the germline V gene. Here the CDR3 reads CASSEPGGGKTYEQYF. CDR3 DNA sequence: TGCGCCAGCAGTGAGCCGGGAGGGGGCAAAACCTACGAGCAGTACTTC.

In nucleotides, the CDR3 is TGCAGCGTTGAGGGGTCTAAGCGGGGGGGAACCACAGATACGCAGTATTTT. Protein sequence: CSVEGSKRGGTTDTQYF. J is TRBJ2-3 and V is TRBV29-1, with 10 bases matching TRBD2. Trimming at V came to 3 bases and at J to 2 bases, leaving 11 bases not matched to a gene. Per germline, CDR1 SQVTM and CDR2 ANQGSEA. This CDR3 spans 17 amino acids.

This rearrangement joins TRBV4-2 to TRBJ2-3; possibly TRBD2 for D (6 bases). CDR1 and CDR2 (germline): LGHNA, YNFKEQ. The CDR3 length is 16 residues. Trimming took off 5 bases at V and 3 bases at J, with 18 bases between the two ends. The CDR3 DNA reads TGTGCCAGCAGCGCCCAAGGGCGGGAAATAACAGATACGCAGTATTTT. Translation: CASSAQGREITDTQYF.

This clonotype was found a few times. A much larger clone is a single base away; this may be a read error. The chain combines TRBV7-9 with TRBJ2-7, with 7 bases aligning to TRBD1. The CDR3 runs 12 residues. The V segment lost 5 bases and the J segment 5 bases; nucleotides outside the gene matches: 3. In germline, CDR1 is SEHNR, CDR2 FQNEAQ (reference sequence). This CDR3 is CASSRQGHEQYF. The CDR3 DNA reads as TGTGCCAGCAGCCGACAGGGCCACGAGCAGTACTTC.

This clonotype was found a few times. The rearrangement uses TRBV4-2 and TRBJ1-3, with TRBD1 matching 7 bases. Germline V gives CDR1 LGHNA, CDR2 YNFKEQ. V was pared by 0 bases and J by 4 bases, with 9 bases of the junction left unmatched. The CDR3 extends over 17 amino acids. The CDR3 nucleotides read TGTGCCAGCAGCCAAGAAGCATTGGGACAGTCCGGAAACACCATATATTTT. Its translation: CASSQEALGQSGNTIYF.

J is TRBJ2-7 and V is TRBV12-3 or TRBV12-4; weak D call: TRBD2 (5 bases). Between the trimmed V and J ends, which lost 5 bases and 6 bases, there was a span of 20 bases. This CDR3 has 15 residues. CDR3 region: CASSPRASVVGEQYF. In nucleotides, the CDR3 is TGTGCCAGCAGTCCGAGGGCCAGCGTTGTAGGCGAGCAGTACTTC.

The chain links TRBV24-1 to TRBJ2-1, with D possibly being TRBD1 (5 bases). The CDR3 length is 14 residues. Deletions cut 4 bases from V and 6 bases from J, with 12 bases between. CDR1 KGHDR and CDR2 SFDVKD come from the germline V gene. As DNA, the CDR3 is TGTGCCACCAGTGACCCGGGTCAGGGCAATGAGCAGTTCTTC. Translation: CATSDPGQGNEQFF.

This sequence joins TRBV29-1 and TRBJ2-1; 9 positions agree with TRBD1. V shed 6 bases, J shed 8 bases, and the junction held 5 bases outside the gene matches. Germline CDR1 SQVTM, CDR2 ANQGSEA. The CDR3 spans 12 residues. CDR3 loop: CSVGTGIHEQFF. The CDR3 DNA follows: TGCAGCGTCGGGACAGGGATCCATGAGCAGTTCTTC.

This clonotype was found a few times. The rearrangement links TRBV7-9 to TRBJ2-7; D gene ambiguous. V lost 4 bases and J lost 3, with 16 bases in between. CDR1 and CDR2 (germline): SEHNR, FQNEAQ (reference sequence). This CDR3 is 15 amino acids long. The CDR3 is CASSSHEDGNYEQYF. The CDR3 region has the DNA TGTGCCAGCAGCTCACACGAGGACGGAAACTACGAGCAGTACTTC.

This clonotype was recorded at least ten times. V and J are TRBV7-2 and TRBJ2-7; D unresolved. The CDR3 is made up of 13 amino acids. Germline values: CDR1 SGHTA, CDR2 FQGNSA. V lost 0 bases and J 4 bases, leaving 7 bases between the germline ends. Here the CDR3 DNA reads TGTGCCAGCAGCTTAGCTCGACAATACGAGCAGTACTTC. It yields the protein CASSLARQYEQYF.

The chain couples TRBV4-3 to TRBJ2-3; D is perhaps TRBD1 or TRBD2 (5 bases each). V lost 0 bases, J lost 4 bases, and 14 bases lay in between. The CDR3 runs 16 residues. Per germline, CDR1 LGHNA and CDR2 YSLEER. CDR3 sequence reads: CASSQERPGPSDTQYF. The DNA for the CDR3 is TGCGCCAGCAGCCAAGAAAGGCCGGGGCCCTCAGATACGCAGTATTTT.

This clonotype was observed at least ten times. The chain uses TRBV12-3 or TRBV12-4 and TRBJ1-5; 11 nucleotides agree with TRBD1. With 10 bases clipped from V and 8 bases from J, the junction kept 7 bases outside the gene matches. This CDR3 is built from 13 residues. In nucleotides, the CDR3 is TGTGCCACCAGGGGGGGACAGGGGGAGCCCCAGCATTTT. It is translated as CATRGGQGEPQHF.

Many counts were recorded for this clonotype. The gene calls are TRBV19 and TRBJ2-1; possible D gene TRBD2, 6 bases. CDR3 length: 15 residues. V was pared by 3 bases and J by 0 bases, with 9 bases between. CDR1 is LNHDA and CDR2 is SQIVND in the germline V gene (reference sequence). DNA for the CDR3: TGTGCCAGTAGTATCGCCGGGAGCTCCTACAATGAGCAGTTCTTC. Protein product: CASSIAGSSYNEQFF.

The gene calls are TRBV4-2 and TRBJ2-7, with 10 bases identical to TRBD2. With 0 bases clipped from V and 5 bases from J, the junction kept 10 bases outside the gene matches. The CDR3 totals 17 residues. Germline assignment: CDR1 LGHNA and CDR2 YNFKEQ. Here the CDR3 DNA reads TGTGCCAGCAGCCAAGACGCAGGGGAGCGGGGGGGAAACGAGCAGTACTTC. Its protein is CASSQDAGERGGNEQYF.

This sequence joins TRBV29-1 and TRBJ2-1, with TRBD2 matching 12 bases. V dropped 8 bases and J dropped 3; count of bases not matched to a gene: 8. Germline lookup yields CDR1 SQVTM and CDR2 ANQGSEA. The CDR3 consists of 15 residues. This chain's CDR3 is CSLLTSGSVYNEQFF. CDR3 bases: TGCAGCCTCCTGACTAGCGGGAGTGTCTACAATGAGCAGTTCTTC.